This note documents a single T cell receptor (beta chain) sequence. The CDR3 length is 14 residues. Germline V CDR1 and CDR2: KGHDR, SFDVKD. Trimming removed 5 bases at V and 0 bases at J, with 4 bases between. Produced via immunoSEQ multiplex PCR; TCRdb's table is partial and in-frame only. The sample yields 85,000 to 110,000 clones, approximately 89% seen once. This sample is drawn from a study of blood T cell repertoires in COVID-19. Study in general: Nucleic acid was either cDNA or gDNA, and it came from T cells, B-cell-depleted T cells, or PBMCs.

Material: peripheral blood. The origin of this receptor is a woman aged 80 or over in a cohort sampled during active COVID-19. This chain uses TRBV24-1 with TRBJ2-6; D not resolved. This CDR3 reads CATSGLSGANVLTF. The DNA for the CDR3 is TGTGCCACCAGTGGTCTCTCTGGGGCCAACGTCCTGACTTTC.